Listed below are T cell receptor beta chains from one sample, sequenced in a study of identical twins. TCRdb called the 5' RACE reads again in MiXCR, with one record for every CDR3 protein. The table lists 750,000 to 950,000 distinct CDR3 sequences, 9% to 15% of them singletons. This same sample was also taken into another study, of yellow fever vaccine responses in identical twins.

Sequencing used PBMCs. The receptors come from a woman under 30 in good health. Each CDR3 is given with its conserved first and last residue.

CDR3aa: CSVTGGKDNEQFF
v_gene: TRBV29-1

CDR3aa: CASSKGRTGGEKLFF
v_gene: TRBV7-2

CDR3aa: CASSWVTGELFF
v_gene: TRBV5-6

CDR3aa: CASSEGLAPNEQFF
v_gene: TRBV2

CDR3aa: CASTIRLAGGRKFF
v_gene: TRBV27

CDR3aa: CASNSGYSGANVLTF
v_gene: TRBV5-1

CDR3aa: CASDGGHNEQFF
v_gene: TRBV18

CDR3aa: CASIQPIPTSGSTYNEQFF
v_gene: TRBV3-1

CDR3aa: CASSTPRTDLGKGQYF
v_gene: TRBV11-2

CDR3aa: CSVFIQQGATEAFF
v_gene: TRBV29-1

CDR3aa: CASSNRLHTGELFF
v_gene: TRBV5-1

CDR3aa: CATSRGQGASTDTQYF
v_gene: TRBV15

CDR3aa: CASSPQGYGGTEAFF
v_gene: TRBV6-1

CDR3aa: CASSWLATDTQYF
v_gene: TRBV12-3/TRBV12-4

CDR3aa: CASSWASGPTGELFF
v_gene: TRBV2

CDR3aa: CASSDLTLGQNQPQHF
v_gene: TRBV10-2

CDR3aa: CASTPGGANTEAFF
v_gene: TRBV6-2/TRBV6-3

CDR3aa: CASSLRLAPNEQFF
v_gene: TRBV7-2

CDR3aa: CASSTLGANVLTF
v_gene: TRBV6-1

CDR3aa: CAISENYEQYF
v_gene: TRBV10-3

CDR3aa: CSARPSGTNTGELFF
v_gene: TRBV20-1

CDR3aa: CASSRPPGEGDTQYF
v_gene: TRBV11-3

CDR3aa: CASSQVGAPPINTEAFF
v_gene: TRBV3-1

CDR3aa: CASSLAGTQEAFF
v_gene: TRBV7-9

CDR3aa: CASSQGLVNTEAFF
v_gene: TRBV4-1

CDR3aa: CASMGQGSGQPQHF
v_gene: TRBV2

CDR3aa: CASRAGSGRTDTQYF
v_gene: TRBV2

CDR3aa: CASSYGGQYTEAFF
v_gene: TRBV6-5

CDR3aa: CASGLSNTGELFF
v_gene: TRBV6-6

CDR3aa: CASSPRPAQGALNTEAFF
v_gene: TRBV7-8

CDR3aa: CSARDPQLIQETQYF
v_gene: TRBV20-1

CDR3aa: CASSGLPFYEQYF
v_gene: TRBV5-1

CDR3aa: CASSVGLTNEQFF
v_gene: TRBV19

CDR3aa: CASSPKDRRYNSPLHF
v_gene: TRBV9

CDR3aa: CASSQGQFNQPQHF
v_gene: TRBV4-1

CDR3aa: CASSPRTSYEQYF
v_gene: TRBV5-5

CDR3aa: CASSPSDRTDTQYF
v_gene: TRBV12-3/TRBV12-4

CDR3aa: CASSSGGGRSRDTQYF
v_gene: TRBV28

CDR3aa: CASSLGRGGEKLFF
v_gene: TRBV12-3/TRBV12-4

CDR3aa: CASSLDYTIETQYF
v_gene: TRBV7-9

CDR3aa: CASSLEGSATGELFF
v_gene: TRBV13

CDR3aa: CASSDSGSYNEQFF
v_gene: TRBV7-3

CDR3aa: CASGLVMALAGVRDTQYF
v_gene: TRBV12-5

CDR3aa: CASNWDVSNQPQHF
v_gene: TRBV28

CDR3aa: CASSLGSGRSSYEQYF
v_gene: TRBV12-3/TRBV12-4

CDR3aa: CASSPMENTGELFF
v_gene: TRBV18

CDR3aa: CAISRRQGGNSPLHF
v_gene: TRBV10-3

CDR3aa: CASNPSSGGRETEQFF
v_gene: TRBV11-3

CDR3aa: CASSPRQGLLTDTQYF
v_gene: TRBV7-9

CDR3aa: CASSEARFIGSMSGTKNIQYF
v_gene: TRBV2

CDR3aa: CASSPGEFPGGSPLHF
v_gene: TRBV5-1

CDR3aa: CASSRLPGQGDNEQFF
v_gene: TRBV5-1

CDR3aa: CSVGLAGGTSTDTQYF
v_gene: TRBV29-1